This T cell receptor (beta chain) is from a study of T cell repertoires in cytomegalovirus infection. About the study: A matching HLA type, together with CMV infection, was signaled by public TCR beta signatures. Study results and limitations: Based on cumulative public TCR beta family frequency, carriers of CMV plus the relevant HLA were identified. Dominating the ex vivo response were TCR beta clonotypes that were CMV-specific and HLA-C-restricted.

The CDR3 length is 16 residues. CDR1 and CDR2 from the germline V gene are MNHEY and SVGEGT. Trimming removed 0 bases from V and 2 bases from J, with 13 bases in between. A single record per CDR3 protein comes from TCRdb applying MiXCR to the reads. The sample records 800,000 to 950,000 distinct CDR3 sequences, 30% to 35% being singletons. Turning to this clonotype: Its antigen is not identified.

The source is a human donor in good health (CMV status not recorded). Some clones in this sample may be carry-over from other donors' samples. Specimen: cultured CD8+ T cells from PBMCs, collected from culture after CMV antigen stimulation. The chain has TRBV6-2 or TRBV6-3 and TRBJ1-2, with D maybe TRBD1 (5 bases). The CDR3 region is CASSYSGPGMNYGYTF. CDR3 coding DNA: TGTGCCAGCAGTTACTCGGGACCAGGGATGAACTATGGCTACACCTTC.